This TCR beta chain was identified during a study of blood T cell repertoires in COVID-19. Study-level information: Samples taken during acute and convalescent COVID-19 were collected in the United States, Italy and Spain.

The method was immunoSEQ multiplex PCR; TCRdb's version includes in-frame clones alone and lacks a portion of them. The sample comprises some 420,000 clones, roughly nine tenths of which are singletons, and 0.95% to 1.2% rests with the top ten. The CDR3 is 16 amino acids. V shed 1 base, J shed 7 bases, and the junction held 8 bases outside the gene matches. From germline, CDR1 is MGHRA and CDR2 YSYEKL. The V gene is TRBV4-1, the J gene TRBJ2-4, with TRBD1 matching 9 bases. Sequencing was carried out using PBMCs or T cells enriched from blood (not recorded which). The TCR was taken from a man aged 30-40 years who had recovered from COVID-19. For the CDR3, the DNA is TGCGCCAGCAGCCAAGGGGACAGGGATATTCGCAACATTCAGTACTTC. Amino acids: CASSQGDRDIRNIQYF.